What follows are 7 T cell receptor beta chains derived from one specimen sequenced in a study of beta chain features in type 1 diabetes. Expressed TCRB transcripts were sequenced after all isolated RNA was converted to cDNA. The table came from immunoSEQ multiplex PCR; TCRdb's copy has only in-frame clones and leaves some out. The sample yields 970,000 or so clones, 15% to 20% seen once. Source material: naive CD4+ T cells from blood. These receptors all come from a woman aged 18-35 years in good health.

This clone was detected a few times. This chain joins TRBV9 and TRBJ2-5; 12 nucleotides agree with TRBD2. Trimming took 0 bases from V and 5 from J; bases not matched to a gene: 5. The length of the CDR3 is 16 residues. From germline, CDR1 is SGDLS and CDR2 YYNGEE. The CDR3 DNA sequence: TGTGCCAGCAGCGTAGTTCCCGGACTAGCGGGGGAGACCCAGTACTTC. It specifies CASSVVPGLAGETQYF. The full variable domain, in which reference TRBV9 and TRBJ2-5 provide the parts outside the CDR3, is DSGVTQTPKHLITATGQRVTLRCSPRSGDLSVYWYQQSLDQGLQFLIQYYNGEERAKGNILERFSAQQFPDLHSELNLSSLELGDSALYFCASSVVPGLAGETQYFGPGTRLLVL.

This chain uses TRBV28 with TRBJ2-7, with D possibly TRBD2 on 5 matching bases. The germline gives CDR1 MDHEN, CDR2 SYDVKM. This CDR3 comprises 15 residues. Trimming stripped 5 bases from V and 0 bases from J, with 14 bases between. The CDR3 coding sequence is TGTGCCAGCAGTCCCCCCCCGGGAAGCTCCTACGAGCAGTACTTC. This codes for CASSPPPGSSYEQYF.

The chain recombines TRBV4-2 with TRBJ2-2, with D possibly being TRBD1 (6 bases). Germline lookup yields CDR1 LGHNA and CDR2 YNFKEQ. Trimming cost V 5 bases and J 3 bases, with 13 bases left between them. The CDR3 spans 15 residues. CDR3 region: CASSTRTEYTGELFF. Here the CDR3 DNA reads TGTGCCAGCAGCACACGGACAGAATACACCGGGGAGCTGTTTTTT.

This clone was recorded a few times. V gene TRBV28 combines with J gene TRBJ2-2, with D perhaps matching TRBD1 or TRBD2 (6 bases each). In germline, CDR1 is MDHEN, CDR2 SYDVKM. The CDR3 runs to 14 residues. Between the trimmed V and J ends, which lost 8 bases and 0 bases, there was a span of 10 bases. DNA of the CDR3: TGTGCCAGCCGGGGGCCCTCGAACACCGGGGAGCTGTTTTTT. Its translation is CASRGPSNTGELFF.

This clone was seen a handful of times. The V gene is TRBV7-9, the J gene TRBJ1-4; D gene unclear. Germline lookup yields CDR1 SEHNR and CDR2 FQNEAQ (reference sequence). The CDR3 extends over 13 amino acids. With 3 bases removed from V and 7 bases from J, the gap between germline ends came to 9 bases. CDR3 nucleotides: TGTGCCAGCAGCTTGTTGCCAGCTGAAAAACTGTTTTTT. This encodes CASSLLPAEKLFF.

On this clone itself: The same CDR3 is also encoded by other DNA sequences in this sample. This chain joins TRBV28 and TRBJ2-3; D uncertain. V was pared by 5 bases and J by 3 bases, with 0 bases between. The CDR3 loop spans 10 amino acids. CDR1 and CDR2 from the germline V gene are MDHEN and SYDVKM. CDR3 loop: CASSTDTQYF. For the CDR3, the DNA is TGTGCCAGCAGTACAGATACGCAGTATTTT.

This chain joins TRBV15 and TRBJ2-7, with D perhaps being TRBD1 or TRBD2 (5 bases each). Deletions cut 0 bases from V and 2 bases from J, with 11 bases between. In germline, CDR1 is LNHNV, CDR2 YYDKDF (reference sequence). The CDR3 has 15 residues. The CDR3 nucleotides read TGTGCCACCAGCAGAGATCCCCAGGGACCCTACGAGCAGTACTTC. This encodes CATSRDPQGPYEQYF.